These T cell receptor beta chains were read from a single sample in a study of shared clonotypes between healthy human individuals. Some clones are missing from TCRdb's copy, which holds only in-frame ones; the method was immunoSEQ multiplex PCR. The repertoire holds fewer than 1 million clones, roughly 96% seen once, with around 0.25% in the top ten. Sequencing was carried out using naive CD8+ T cells sorted from blood. The receptor set was obtained from a man aged 25-45 years in good health. Each CDR3 is given with its conserved first and last residue.

TRBV15,TRBJ2-7,CATSRGRTLPDYEQYF
TRBV23-1,TRBJ2-3,CASSLRTTAVTDTQYF
TRBV5-6,TRBJ2-7,CASSFRTDYYEQYF
TRBV2,TRBJ2-1,CASREIAGGTYNEQFF
TRBV7-8,TRBJ2-5,CASSLTARETQYF
TRBV29-1,TRBJ2-1,CSVEVAGRNEQFF
TRBV12-5,TRBJ2-7,CASGLAGHYEQYF
TRBV11-2,TRBJ1-4,CASSLASLRDEKLFF
TRBV12-2,TRBJ2-7,CASRLAKWEVCREQYF
TRBV2,TRBJ2-3,CASFPGTGDRLRTDTQYF
TRBV2,TRBJ2-7,CASSERLGYEQYF
TRBV7-2,TRBJ2-1,CASSPNSYNEQFF
TRBV6-4,TRBJ1-2,CASSDSRQGIGYTF
TRBV4-2,TRBJ1-1,CASSQGDGGTEAFF
TRBV5-1,TRBJ2-7,CASSTDPQAGGPEQYF
TRBV30,TRBJ2-3,CAWSTGYTDTQYF
TRBV9,TRBJ1-1,CASSVESTAKMNTEAFF
TRBV27,TRBJ2-5,CASSAWTGQQETQYF
TRBV4-3,TRBJ2-3,CASSQEQTGGADTQYF
TRBV7-3,TRBJ2-3,CASSLSGLAGGVDTQYF
TRBV7-9,TRBJ1-2,CASSLEQGFNYGYTF
TRBV4-1,TRBJ2-7,CASSQERASGAYEQYF
TRBV4-1,TRBJ2-3,CASSQPGVADTQYF
TRBV7-7,TRBJ2-1,CASSRSAGTHNEQFF
TRBV7-9,TRBJ2-7,CASSGLSYVEYF
TRBV14,TRBJ2-7,CASSHGSGYEQYF
TRBV5-4,TRBJ2-7,CASSPGASGRHEQYF
TRBV7-7,TRBJ2-1,CASSPDTGAPYNEQFF
TRBV13,TRBJ1-1,CAIARGTEAFF
TRBV28,TRBJ2-1,CASSLTGTGGNEQFF
TRBV19,TRBJ1-1,CASSITGSAEAFF
TRBV14,TRBJ2-5,CASSQAGLAWKETQYF
TRBV9,TRBJ2-7,CASSVEGLAGDEQYF
TRBV10-3,TRBJ2-7,CAISRDRDSSYEQYF
TRBV11-2,TRBJ2-1,CASSYHGLAVYNEQFF
TRBV7-6,TRBJ2-7,CASSLFSGATYEQYF
TRBV27,TRBJ2-1,CASSFFSSGTTYNEQFF
TRBV7-2,TRBJ2-4,CASSPRRARDIQYF
TRBV9,TRBJ2-5,CASSTGQGKQTQYF
TRBV7-9,TRBJ1-3,CASSRPDISGNTIYF
TRBV28,TRBJ2-7,CASSPGHEQYF